A single sample is the source of the 10 T cell receptor beta chains below, sequenced in a study of T cell changes during pregnancy in multiple sclerosis. The protocol was immunoSEQ multiplex PCR, while the TCRdb copy is restricted to in-frame clones and leaves out a portion. The sample includes 55,000 to 70,000 clones, 93% of them seen just once. This specimen consisted of peripheral blood, obtained after pregnancy. These receptor sequences come from a female donor with multiple sclerosis, enrolled in a pregnancy study.

J is TRBJ1-1 and V is TRBV28; D gene unclear. V lost 3 bases and J 6 bases, leaving 14 bases between the germline ends. The CDR3 covers 14 residues. Germline CDR1 reads MDHEN; CDR2 reads SYDVKM. The CDR3 nucleotides read TGTGCCAGCAGTTTGCCCCGTTTGGCCTCTGAAGCTTTCTTT. It yields the protein CASSLPRLASEAFF.

J is TRBJ1-2 and V is TRBV6-1; D call uncertain. Deletions cut 5 bases from V and 1 base from J, with 11 bases between. The CDR3 sequence is 14 residues long. Germline lookup yields CDR1 MNHNS and CDR2 SASEGT. CDR3 in amino acids: CASSTGIINYGYTF. The CDR3 DNA is TGTGCCAGCAGTACCGGGATTATTAACTATGGCTACACCTTC.

The V call is TRBV19, the J call TRBJ2-1; TRBD1 agrees at 8 bases. Germline V CDR1 and CDR2: LNHDA, SQIVND (reference sequence). V dropped 6 bases and J dropped 0; count of bases not matched to a gene: 1. The CDR3 is made up of 14 amino acids. The CDR3 DNA follows: TGTGCCAGTAGGGACAGGGTCTCCTACAATGAGCAGTTCTTC. Its translation: CASRDRVSYNEQFF. Looking up the rest from reference TRBV19 and TRBJ2-1 gives the full variable domain: DGGITQSPKYLFRKEGQNVTLSCEQNLNHDAMYWYRQDPGQGLRLIYYSQIVNDFQKGDIAEGYSVSREKKESFPLTVTSAQKNPTAFYLCASRDRVSYNEQFFGPGTRLTVL.

The rearrangement uses TRBV4-2 and TRBJ1-2; TRBD1 aligns across 7 bases. CDR1 is LGHNA, CDR2 YNFKEQ, per germline. This CDR3 is 16 amino acids long. V shed 4 bases and J 7 bases; nucleotides not matched to a gene: 15. The CDR3 DNA is TGTGCCAGCAGCCGGTCCAAGGGGCAGGGGGTATTTGGCTACACCTTC. Protein: CASSRSKGQGVFGYTF.

V usage is TRBV7-9 and J usage is TRBJ2-1; 14 bases map to TRBD2. The length of the CDR3 is 19 residues. The V gene's germline CDR1 is SEHNR and CDR2 FQNEAQ (reference sequence). J gave up 8 bases and V 5 bases, and 17 bases lay outside the gene matches. The CDR3 here is CASSLRLAGGLFGSDEQFF. In DNA form, the CDR3 reads TGTGCCAGCAGCCTACGACTAGCGGGAGGGCTTTTCGGTAGTGATGAGCAGTTCTTC.

The chain joins TRBV28 to TRBJ2-3; the match to TRBD2 covers 7 bases. Trimming cost V 4 bases and J 2 bases; bases outside gene matches: 9. Germline CDR1 MDHEN, CDR2 SYDVKM. The CDR3 consists of 16 residues. In nucleotides, the CDR3 is TGTGCCAGCAGTTCACGTCCCCGGGAGGCCACAGATACGCAGTATTTT. As protein: CASSSRPREATDTQYF.

This rearrangement joins TRBV27 to TRBJ1-4; D is perhaps TRBD1 (6 bases). V was pared by 8 bases and J by 10 bases, with 17 bases between. Germline loops: CDR1 MNHEY, CDR2 SMNVEV (reference sequence). The CDR3 contains 13 residues. CDR3 nucleotide sequence: TGTGCCAGCGGCCGGGAGGGAGGGGGAAAACTGTTTTTT. Its translation: CASGREGGGKLFF.

About this clone itself: The same CDR3 can be traced to other DNA sequences in this sample. This rearrangement joins TRBV6-5 to TRBJ1-2; tentatively, D is TRBD1 (6 bases). Deletions cut 6 bases from V and 0 bases from J, with 14 bases between. This CDR3 spans 15 amino acids. In germline, CDR1 is MNHEY, CDR2 SVGAGI. Here the CDR3 DNA reads TGTGCCAGCAGATTGCCCGGGACACCTAACTATGGCTACACCTTC. This gives the protein CASRLPGTPNYGYTF.

The chain couples TRBV4-3 to TRBJ2-1, with 7 bases matching TRBD2. The CDR3 loop spans 15 amino acids. Germline values: CDR1 LGHNA, CDR2 YSLEER. The trim removed 1 base at V and 2 bases at J, leaving 2 bases unmatched. The CDR3 region is CASSQGGSPYNEQFF. DNA of the CDR3: TGCGCCAGCAGCCAAGGCGGGAGCCCCTACAATGAGCAGTTCTTC.

This chain connects TRBV14 to TRBJ2-1, with 12 bases matching TRBD2. The germline gives CDR1 SGHDN, CDR2 FVKESK. The CDR3 totals 15 residues. V shed 4 bases and J 7 bases; nucleotides not matched to a gene: 5. The CDR3 DNA reads as TGTGCCAGCAGCCGACTAGCGGGAGCTCTAAATGAGCAGTTCTTC. Its translation is CASSRLAGALNEQFF.